The clone carrying this TCR beta chain has just a few counts. TCRdb used MiXCR to reprocess the 5' RACE reads, holding one entry per CDR3 protein. Here the sample spans a few hundred thousand distinct CDR3 sequences, roughly 3% being singletons. These data are taken from a study of T cells after yellow fever vaccination. The TCR was taken from a man aged 18-30 years who received the YFV17D yellow fever vaccine. Sequences were derived from CD4+ T cells sorted from PBMCs, sampled 10 days after the yellow fever booster vaccination.

This CDR3 is CASSYSHTGEKGYTF. The CDR3 DNA reads as TGTGCCAGCAGTTACTCTCACACAGGGGAAAAGGGGTACACCTTC. J is TRBJ1-2 and V is TRBV6-6; 7 positions match TRBD1. The CDR3 is 15 amino acids. After removal of 0 bases from V and 11 bases from J, the junction contained 12 bases not matched to a gene. Germline V gives CDR1 MNHNY, CDR2 SVGAGI (reference sequence).